This T cell receptor (beta chain) is from a study of T cell responses to AZD1222 COVID-19 vaccine. A note on this clone: Its target is not known.

This CDR3 has 16 residues. Measured with immunoSEQ multiplex PCR; TCRdb has only the in-frame clones, and not every one. Of some 130,000 clones in the sample, 75% to 95% are singletons; the top ten hold 2.5% to 3%. Broader study findings: Within unmutated variant regions lay the reported targets of nearly half of spike-specific TCRs.

This chain links TRBV7-5 with TRBJ1-6. TRBV7-5 is designated a pseudogene. The input for sequencing was peripheral blood, taken on day 0 of AZD1222 vaccination. This clonotype was sampled from an adult in good health. The CDR3 loop is CVRSLEDGWNNSPLHF. The CDR3 nucleotides are TGTGTCAGAAGCTTAGAAGACGGATGGAATAATTCACCCCTCCACTTT.